The 14 T cell receptor beta chains below were found in one sample sequenced in a study of glioma-infiltrating T cells. TCR alpha and beta CDR3 regions were amplified from RNA using iRepertoire nested multiplex PCR. Each CDR3 protein gets one entry after TCRdb re-called the multiplex PCR reads with MiXCR. Of approximately 100,000 distinct CDR3 sequences listed, about 25% are singletons. The sequenced sample was glioma tissue, nonneoplastic brain tissue, or PBMCs (not recorded which). The receptors come from a human donor with low-grade glioma or glioblastoma, undergoing nonglioma brain surgery, or in good health (not recorded which).

The chain employs TRBV5-1 and TRBJ2-1; D is perhaps TRBD2 (6 bases). Trimming left V 7 bases short and J 2 bases short, with 16 bases between. Germline CDR1 is SGHRS and CDR2 is YFSETQ. The CDR3 totals 15 residues. Written as DNA, the CDR3 is TGCGCCAGCTCACGTGGACGGGGGACCTACAATGAGCAGTTCTTC. Its protein is CASSRGRGTYNEQFF.

Many counts were recorded for this clonotype. The genes are TRBV20-1 and TRBJ2-7, with D unclear. Per the germline V gene, CDR1 is DFQATT and CDR2 is SNEGSKA (reference sequence). CDR3 length: 15 amino acids. V was trimmed by 0 bases and J by 6 bases, leaving 18 bases between them. This CDR3 reads CSARDAHPLVAEQYF. DNA for the CDR3: TGCAGTGCTAGAGATGCACACCCCCTCGTAGCCGAGCAGTACTTC.

At least ten counts were recorded for this clonotype. The chain is built from TRBV28 and TRBJ2-7; the D gene is possibly TRBD1 (6 bases). The CDR3 length is 12 residues. Germline V gives CDR1 MDHEN, CDR2 SYDVKM. V dropped 3 bases and J dropped 6 bases, with 9 bases sitting between them. Written as DNA, the CDR3 is TGTGCCAGCAGTTTCGGACAGTTCGAGCAGTACTTC. As protein: CASSFGQFEQYF.

The chain combines TRBV29-1 with TRBJ2-7; 14 positions agree with TRBD2. The CDR3 totals 16 residues. The V gene end was trimmed by 7 bases and the J gene end by 7 bases; junction bases not matched to a gene: 15. From germline, CDR1 is SQVTM and CDR2 ANQGSEA. Here the CDR3 reads CSAQGTSGSASGEQYF. The CDR3 region has the DNA TGCAGCGCCCAAGGGACTAGCGGGAGTGCTTCCGGAGAGCAGTACTTC.

This clonotype has more than one count but fewer than ten. The chain has TRBV19 and TRBJ2-7, with D unresolved. V lost 3 bases to trimming and J lost 2 bases, with 17 bases between them. Germline V gene lookup returns CDR1 LNHDA and CDR2 SQIVND (reference sequence). The CDR3 contains 16 residues. The CDR3 nucleotides are TGTGCCAGTAGTATCCGTTCCAGCGATTACCCCTACGAGCAGTACTTC. It translates to CASSIRSSDYPYEQYF.

This clonotype appeared many times. The V gene is TRBV10-3, the J gene TRBJ2-7; 8 positions match TRBD2. This CDR3 spans 16 amino acids. Germline CDR1 reads ENHRY; CDR2 reads SYGVKD. Losses at the gene ends were 0 bases for V and 2 bases for J; bases not matched to a gene: 6. The CDR3 nucleotides are TGTGCCATCAGTGAGTCGGTGGGAGCGGGAGCCTACGAGCAGTACTTC. Protein product: CAISESVGAGAYEQYF.

The chain couples TRBV5-4 to TRBJ1-1; no clear D gene. CDR3 size: 15 residues. The germline gives CDR1 SGHNT, CDR2 YYREEE (reference sequence). Between the trimmed V and J ends, which lost 0 bases and 4 bases, there was a span of 13 bases. In DNA, the CDR3 is TGTGCCAGCAGCTTGGCCCTGGTTGTGGGCACTGAAGCTTTCTTT. Translation: CASSLALVVGTEAFF.

This chain uses TRBV6-1 with TRBJ2-1; either TRBD1 or TRBD2 may supply D (6 bases each). Germline loops: CDR1 MNHNS, CDR2 SASEGT. The CDR3 is made up of 17 amino acids. The V end was cut by 9 bases, the J end by 0 bases, with 21 bases between. DNA for the CDR3: TGTGCCAGAAATACCCGATACGGGGGCCGCTCCTACAATGAGCAGTTCTTC. It codes for CARNTRYGGRSYNEQFF.

This clonotype was recorded many times. This chain joins TRBV20-1 and TRBJ2-7, with 8 bases that match TRBD1. Germline CDR1 is DFQATT and CDR2 is SNEGSKA (reference sequence). This CDR3 contains 14 residues. V trimming: 0 bases; J trimming: 5 bases; junction bases outside the gene matches: 6. CDR3 nucleotides: TGCAGTGCTAGAGACGGGACAGGTCCCCACGAGCAGTACTTC. Amino acid sequence: CSARDGTGPHEQYF.

The table lists this clonotype with many counts. V and J are TRBV20-1 and TRBJ1-1; D is ambiguous. V was cut by 5 bases and J by 3 bases, with 7 bases left in between. Germline loops: CDR1 DFQATT, CDR2 SNEGSKA (reference sequence). This CDR3 comprises 11 residues. The CDR3 DNA reads as TGCAGTGCTTGGAAGGACACTGAAGCTTTCTTT. This encodes CSAWKDTEAFF.

This clonotype came up many times. The rearrangement links TRBV28 to TRBJ2-1; D remains unclear. Trimming took off 6 bases at V and 7 bases at J, with 7 bases between the two ends. Germline V lookup: CDR1 MDHEN, CDR2 SYDVKM. This CDR3 contains 11 residues. CDR3 sequence: CASRTQNEQFF. The CDR3 DNA sequence: TGTGCCAGCAGGACCCAGAATGAGCAGTTCTTC.

This clonotype was counted at least ten times. V gene TRBV7-8 combines with J gene TRBJ1-3; D is ambiguous. The V gene lost 4 bases and the J gene lost 0 bases, with 10 bases spanning the gap. Per the germline V gene, CDR1 is SGHVS and CDR2 is FQNEAQ. CDR3 length: 15 amino acids. CDR3: CASSSAAHSGNTIYF. DNA of the CDR3: TGTGCCAGCAGCTCTGCGGCGCACTCTGGAAACACCATATATTTT.

In the case of this clonotype: A read error may explain this, as a much larger clone is one base away. The chain couples TRBV2 to TRBJ2-1; the D is unclear. The CDR3 covers 12 residues. In germline, CDR1 is SNHLY, CDR2 FYNNEI. CDR3 sequence (DNA): TGTGCCAGCAGTGATGACCTTAGCCAGCAGTCCTTC. Its protein is CASSDDLSQQSF. Based on the CDR3 plus reference TRBV2 and TRBJ2-1, the full variable domain is EPEVTQTPSHQVTQMGQEVILRCVPISNHLYFYWYRQILGQKVEFLVSFYNNEISEKSEIFDDQFSVERPDGSNFTLKIRSTKLEDSAMYFCASSDDLSQQSFGPGTRLTVL.

This clonotype was observed many times. CDR3 sequence reads: CASSPLTGPNTGELFF. The CDR3 nucleotides read TGTGCCAGCAGCCCCCTGACAGGCCCGAACACCGGGGAGCTGTTTTTT. The rearrangement links TRBV7-8 to TRBJ2-2; the D gene is possibly TRBD1 (6 bases). The CDR3 is 16 amino acids. Trimming took off 5 bases at V and 0 bases at J, with 13 bases between the two ends. Germline V gene sequence: CDR1 SGHVS, CDR2 FQNEAQ. Complete variable domain (other parts from reference TRBV7-8 and TRBJ2-2): GAGVSQSPRYKVAKRGQDVALRCDPISGHVSLFWYQQALGQGPEFLTYFQNEAQLDKSGLPSDRFFAERPEGSVSTLKIQRTQQEDSAVYLCASSPLTGPNTGELFFGEGSRLTVL.